The 2 T cell receptor beta chains below all came from one sample that was sequenced in a study of blood T cell repertoires in COVID-19. The method was immunoSEQ multiplex PCR; TCRdb's version includes in-frame clones alone and lacks a portion of them. The sample contains around 38,000 clones, around 89% of which appear only once. Sequencing input: peripheral blood. The receptors come from a human donor in a cohort sampled during active COVID-19.

The chain links TRBV30 to TRBJ2-1, with a tentative D call TRBD2 (6 bases). The V end lost 4 bases, the J end lost 0 bases, and 7 bases lay between the germline ends. Germline CDR1 GTSNPN, CDR2 SVGIG (reference sequence). This CDR3 is 13 amino acids long. The CDR3 protein is CAWTGSSYNEQFF. CDR3 in DNA: TGTGCCTGGACCGGGAGCTCCTACAATGAGCAGTTCTTC.

J is TRBJ1-2 and V is TRBV19; D gene uncertain. Trimming took off 6 bases at V and 8 bases at J, with 16 bases between the two ends. CDR3 length: 13 amino acids. From germline, CDR1 is LNHDA and CDR2 SQIVND (reference sequence). The CDR3 sequence: CASSGSRLPGYTF. For the CDR3, the DNA is TGTGCCAGTAGCGGATCGAGGCTTCCCGGCTACACCTTC.